The present TCR beta chain was sequenced within a study of control samples from healthy donors and cancer patients. TCRdb keeps only in-frame clones here, not all; method: immunoSEQ multiplex PCR. Altogether 150,000 to 190,000 clones are present, over 90% being singletons, with the ten largest covering under 2.5%. The CDR3 sequence is 18 residues long. CDR1 is SEHNR, CDR2 FQNEAQ, per germline (reference sequence). V shed 7 bases and J 3 bases; nucleotides not matched to a gene: 13. The chain recombines TRBV7-9 with TRBJ2-2; 11 positions match TRBD2. The source is a man between 50 and 59 years old in good health. What was sequenced was blood. In DNA form, the CDR3 reads TGTGCCAGCACCCTGGGCAGTCTAGCGGGAGGCCACACCGGGGAGCTGTTTTTT. As protein: CASTLGSLAGGHTGELFF.